The rows below give T cell receptor beta chains drawn from one sample of a study of blood T cell repertoires in COVID-19. TCRdb keeps only in-frame clones here, not all; method: immunoSEQ multiplex PCR. The data contain about 250,000 clones, roughly 88% of them singletons. The sequenced material came from peripheral blood. The receptors here all came from a woman in her thirties or forties who had recovered from COVID-19. The conserved cysteine and the conserved F or W are not part of the CDR3 here. Clone size appears in some rows only: once, few, many, or a class for an expanded clone.

TRBV24-1,TRBJ2-1,-,ATSARTGLINEQF
TRBV28,TRBJ2-2,once,ASSFVRPQGTGELF
TRBV5-1,TRBJ2-7,-,ASSLTSGTYEQY
TRBV27,TRBJ1-2,-,ASSFDRNYGYT
TRBV3-1/TRBV3-2,TRBJ1-2,few,ASSQTGGIYGYT
TRBV18,TRBJ2-5,-,ASSPKQGRETQY
TRBV6-2/TRBV6-3,TRBJ2-5,-,ASSYGGTSGRASETQY
TRBV19,TRBJ2-1,-,ASSPGGKGQF
TRBV6-6,TRBJ2-7,-,ASSYSDGTKKQY
TRBV4-1,TRBJ2-3,-,ASSQKLAGVADTQY
TRBV4-2,TRBJ2-7,-,ASSTPGQGYEQY
TRBV2,TRBJ2-7,-,ASSERAGTYEQY
TRBV11-3,TRBJ2-2,-,ASSLAGYGWTGELF
TRBV2,TRBJ2-2,-,ASSAVAGHGELF
TRBV4-2,TRBJ2-7,few,ASSLARDSYEQY
TRBV2,TRBJ2-5,-,ASSATGTLRETQY
TRBV28,TRBJ2-2,few,ASSFGGRDTGELF
TRBV4-1,TRBJ1-2,-,ASSRYGGNYGYT
TRBV19,TRBJ2-7,-,ASSRLAGGLFYEQY
TRBV4-2,TRBJ1-3,-,ASSQSRGGTGNTIY
TRBV5-1,TRBJ2-3,-,ASSPAGGAGEGTDTQY
TRBV4-2,TRBJ2-1,-,ASSHQTSGESYNEQF
TRBV2,TRBJ2-5,-,ASSPSEAYVFQETQY
TRBV4-3,TRBJ2-1,-,ASSQDPASSYNEQF
TRBV5-6,TRBJ2-5,-,ASSFSETQY